This T cell receptor (beta chain) was identified in a study of shared clonotypes between healthy human individuals (dated by TCRdb to about 2020). The study in broad terms: Two women and a few men aged 18 to 49 years were included in the cohort. Per donor, leukapheresis produced somewhere between about 0.85 and 8.9 billion PBMCs. To estimate repertoire size and how much clonotype sharing occurs between individuals, the study deeply sequenced the blood TCR repertoires of a handful of healthy adults. To increase sequencing depth and limit assay-specific biases, TCR repertoire library preparation and sequencing were carried out by different laboratories using diverse techniques.

Healthy HIV-negative adults with no recently reported acute infections or vaccinations were included as donors. All donors were Caucasian adults living in Nashville, Tennessee, USA. For unsorted samples, some 87 million PBMCs were counted, and genomic DNA was extracted using the QIAamp DNA Blood Mini kit. Blood was collected by leukapheresis, and PBMCs were isolated by Ficoll-Histopaque density gradient centrifugation and then cryopreserved in liquid nitrogen vapor phase. The study at large found these results: Pairwise subsampling indicated that sequencing depth was expected to affect the degree of clonotype sharing among donors. The genetic and exposure-history diversity represented was limited by the small number of donors. Sampling was restricted to blood, and TCR repertoires in tissue are likely to differ from TCR repertoires in blood.

In the germline V gene, CDR1 corresponds to SGDLS and CDR2 to YYNGEE. The CDR3, from cysteine to phenylalanine, totals 13 residues. Only the CDR3 DNA stays, 39 bases, in frame from base 1. After removal of 5 bases from V and 5 bases from J, the junction retains 5 bases not matched to a gene. Using the deep immunoSEQ assay, multiplex PCR amplified TCR CDR3 regions from genomic DNA. Extracted genomic DNA from each cell subset was distributed evenly across all wells of several immunoSEQ 96-well plates, and each plate was treated as a replicate. Each replicate PCR for unsorted PBMC received approximately 0.3 ug genomic DNA, equal to about 30,000 T cell genomes. Ten immunoSEQ deep assay plates were used to sequence the unsorted PBMC genomic DNA. Purified libraries were measured with a Qubit 3.0 fluorometer, size-checked on a Bioanalyzer 2100, and measured again with the KAPA Library Quantification kit. A separate single-read 150-cycle Illumina NextSeq 550 flow cell was used to sequence each immunoSEQ 96-well plate. Concerning the study's data processing: Because the immunoSEQ output included only junctional sequences and no quality scores, the filtering could not be the same as the filtering used for full-length reads. Sequences were annotated with PyIR, a Python wrapper for IgBLAST v1.9, and V/J genes and CDR3 were assigned using IMGT germline references. Reads were removed for weak V/J assignments (E-value above 1e-6), missing CDR3, stop codons, out-of-frame junctions, or ambiguous translated residues. V3J clonotypes were defined by identical inferred V gene, J gene, and CDR3 amino acid sequence. Percentage overlap between repertoires was calculated by dividing the number of shared unique clonotypes by the size of the smaller repertoire. Repertoire richness was assessed with RTK rarefaction, the Chao1 estimator, and Recon v2.1 estimates of unobserved clonotypes. This is the immuneACCESS table as TCRdb keeps it, with only in-frame sequences that have V and J called. A part of the clones is gone; compared with another copy, unresolved V genes explain less than half, and the rest is unexplained. That table gives V, J and clone size, and the DNA gave D and trimming. Recorded for this sample are around 480,000 clones; about 79% of them occurred a single time. The ten largest clones take up roughly an eighth of the sample.

A note on this clone: The antigen it binds to is not known. No base quality values were provided; no much bigger clone lies one nucleotide off.

The chain is encoded by TRBV9 joined to TRBJ2-5, with 8 middle bases fitting TRBD1. Sequencing was performed on PBMCs. The receptor was derived from a woman in her thirties or forties in good health. Some clones in this sample may be carry-over from other donors' samples. The CDR3 in this case is CASSSGGVETQYF. The nucleotide sequence is TGTGCCAGCAGTTCAGGGGGCGTGGAGACCCAGTACTTC.